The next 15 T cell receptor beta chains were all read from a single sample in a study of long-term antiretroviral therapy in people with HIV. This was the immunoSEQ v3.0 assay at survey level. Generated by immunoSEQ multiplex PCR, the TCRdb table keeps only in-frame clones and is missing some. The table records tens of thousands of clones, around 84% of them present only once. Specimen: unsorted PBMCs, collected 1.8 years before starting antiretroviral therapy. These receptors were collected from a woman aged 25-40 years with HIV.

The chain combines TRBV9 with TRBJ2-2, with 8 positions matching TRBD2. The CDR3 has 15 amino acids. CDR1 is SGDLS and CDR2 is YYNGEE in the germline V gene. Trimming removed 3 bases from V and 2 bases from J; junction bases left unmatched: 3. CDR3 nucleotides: TGTGCCAGCAGCGGCAGCGGGGGAAACACCGGGGAGCTGTTTTTT. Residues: CASSGSGGNTGELFF. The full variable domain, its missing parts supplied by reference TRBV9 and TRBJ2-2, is DSGVTQTPKHLITATGQRVTLRCSPRSGDLSVYWYQQSLDQGLQFLIQYYNGEERAKGNILERFSAQQFPDLHSELNLSSLELGDSALYFCASSGSGGNTGELFFGEGSRLTVL.

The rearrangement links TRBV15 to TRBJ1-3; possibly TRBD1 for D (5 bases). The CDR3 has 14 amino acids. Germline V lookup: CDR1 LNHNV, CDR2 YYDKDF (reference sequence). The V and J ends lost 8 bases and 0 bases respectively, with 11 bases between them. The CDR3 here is CATSLQGSGNTIYF. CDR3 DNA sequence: TGTGCCACCTCACTTCAGGGCTCTGGAAACACCATATATTTT.

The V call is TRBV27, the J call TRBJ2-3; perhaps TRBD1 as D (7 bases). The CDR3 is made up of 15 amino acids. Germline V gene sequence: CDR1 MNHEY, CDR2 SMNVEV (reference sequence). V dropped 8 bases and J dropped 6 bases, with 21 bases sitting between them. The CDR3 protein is CASRGTVDGFDTQYF. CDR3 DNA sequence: TGTGCCAGCCGCGGGACAGTCGACGGGTTTGATACGCAGTATTTT.

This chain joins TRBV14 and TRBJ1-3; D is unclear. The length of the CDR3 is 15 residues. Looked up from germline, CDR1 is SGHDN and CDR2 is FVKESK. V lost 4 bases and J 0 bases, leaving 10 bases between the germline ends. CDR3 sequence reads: CASSPYISSGNTIYF. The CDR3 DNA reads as TGTGCCAGCAGCCCATATATAAGCTCTGGAAACACCATATATTTT. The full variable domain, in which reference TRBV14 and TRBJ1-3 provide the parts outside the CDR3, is EAGVTQFPSHSVIEKGQTVTLRCDPISGHDNLYWYRRVMGKEIKFLLHFVKESKQDESGMPNNRFLAERTGGTYSTLKVQPAELEDSGVYFCASSPYISSGNTIYFGEGSWLTVV.

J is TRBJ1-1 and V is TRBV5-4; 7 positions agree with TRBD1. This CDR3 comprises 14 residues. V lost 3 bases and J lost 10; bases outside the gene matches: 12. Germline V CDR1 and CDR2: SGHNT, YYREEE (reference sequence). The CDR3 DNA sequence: TGTGCCAGCAGCTCGTTCGGACAGGAGGGGTTAGCTTTCTTT. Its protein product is CASSSFGQEGLAFF.

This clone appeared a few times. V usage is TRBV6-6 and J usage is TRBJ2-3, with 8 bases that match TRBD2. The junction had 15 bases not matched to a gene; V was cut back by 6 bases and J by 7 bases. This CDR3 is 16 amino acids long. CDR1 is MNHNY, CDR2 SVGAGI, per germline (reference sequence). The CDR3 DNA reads TGTGCCAGCAGCTCGGGAGGAGCGGGGGATTCTTATACGCAGTATTTT. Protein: CASSSGGAGDSYTQYF.

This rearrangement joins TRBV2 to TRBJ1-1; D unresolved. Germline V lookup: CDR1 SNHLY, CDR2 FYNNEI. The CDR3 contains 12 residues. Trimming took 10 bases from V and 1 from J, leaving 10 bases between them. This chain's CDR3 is CATSVSNTEAFF. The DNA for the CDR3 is TGTGCCACCTCTGTATCGAACACTGAAGCTTTCTTT.

CDR3 residues: CASSLVGGSEQYV. Here the CDR3 DNA reads TGCGCCAGCAGCTTGGTTGGAGGGAGCGAGCAGTACGTC. V is TRBV5-1 and J is TRBJ2-7, with a tentative D call TRBD2 (6 bases). Deletions cut 0 bases from V and 6 bases from J, with 10 bases between. The CDR3 covers 13 residues. Per the germline V gene, CDR1 is SGHRS and CDR2 is YFSETQ.

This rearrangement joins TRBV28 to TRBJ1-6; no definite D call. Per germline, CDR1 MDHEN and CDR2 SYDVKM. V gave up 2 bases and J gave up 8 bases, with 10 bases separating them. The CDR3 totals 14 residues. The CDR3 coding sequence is TGTGCCAGCAGTTTACAGGCGGACTATTCACCCCTCCACTTT. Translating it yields CASSLQADYSPLHF.

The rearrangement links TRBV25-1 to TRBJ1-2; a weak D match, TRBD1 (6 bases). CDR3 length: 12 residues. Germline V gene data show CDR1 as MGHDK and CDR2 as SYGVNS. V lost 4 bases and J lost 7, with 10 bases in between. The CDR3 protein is CASSAAGAGYTF. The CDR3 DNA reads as TGTGCCAGCAGTGCGGCGGGGGCTGGCTACACCTTC.

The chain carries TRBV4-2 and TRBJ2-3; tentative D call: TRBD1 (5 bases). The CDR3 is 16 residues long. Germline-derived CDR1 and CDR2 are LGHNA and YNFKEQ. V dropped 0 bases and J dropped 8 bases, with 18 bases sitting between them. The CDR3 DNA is TGTGCCAGCAGCCAAGATGGTTGGGGCCCGGCCGGTACGCAGTATTTT. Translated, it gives CASSQDGWGPAGTQYF.

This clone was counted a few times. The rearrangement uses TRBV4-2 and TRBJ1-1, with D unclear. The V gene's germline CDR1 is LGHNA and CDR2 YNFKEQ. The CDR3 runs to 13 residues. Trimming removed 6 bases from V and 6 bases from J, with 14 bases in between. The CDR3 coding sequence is TGTGCCAGCAGTCCTAGGACCCCGCCTGAAGCTTTCTTT. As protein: CASSPRTPPEAFF.

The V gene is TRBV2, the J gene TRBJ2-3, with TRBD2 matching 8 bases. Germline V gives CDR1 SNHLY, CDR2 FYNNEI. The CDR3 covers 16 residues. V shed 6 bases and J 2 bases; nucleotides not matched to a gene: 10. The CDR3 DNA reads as TGTGCCAGCAGCGGGGGGGCCATTCGATCCACAGATACGCAGTATTTT. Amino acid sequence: CASSGGAIRSTDTQYF.

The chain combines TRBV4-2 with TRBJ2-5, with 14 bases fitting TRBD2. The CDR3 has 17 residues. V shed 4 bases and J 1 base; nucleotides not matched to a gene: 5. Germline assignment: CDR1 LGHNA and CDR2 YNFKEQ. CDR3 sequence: CASSPRLAGGPQETQYF. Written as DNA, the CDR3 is TGTGCCAGCAGCCCTCGACTAGCGGGGGGGCCCCAAGAGACCCAGTACTTC.

The CDR3 nucleotides read TGCGCCAGTAGAACAGGGATGAACACTGAAGCTTTCTTT. Translated: CASRTGMNTEAFF. The rearrangement links TRBV10-1 to TRBJ1-1, with a possible D match to TRBD1 (6 bases). Germline-derived CDR1 and CDR2 are WNHNN and SYGVQD (reference sequence). This CDR3 comprises 13 residues. With 9 bases removed from V and 0 bases from J, the gap between germline ends came to 11 bases.